The sample holds a few counts of the clone carrying this T cell receptor (beta chain). The length of the CDR3 is 15 residues. Trimming pared 11 bases from V and 0 bases from J, leaving 17 bases between. No cell sorting was done before RNA was extracted from the tissue. More than 3 cm separated this lung sample from the edge of the tumor. Three rounds of nested PCR, following a modified ARM-PCR protocol, produced the TCRbeta library. One entry per CDR3 protein, called by TCRdb with MiXCR from the multiplex PCR reads. This sample has about 100,000 distinct CDR3 sequences; 55% to 65% occur once, and the top ten carry approximately 18%. The record originates from a study of tumor and adjacent non-tumor tissue in lung cancer.

The clonotype was recovered from a man under 40 with non-small cell lung cancer. The source material was distant non-tumor lung tissue. The chain couples TRBV12-3 or TRBV12-4 to TRBJ1-5, with D perhaps matching TRBD1 (6 bases). The CDR3 sequence is CACGRTENSNQPQHF. In DNA form, the CDR3 reads TGTGCCTGCGGAAGGACAGAGAATAGCAATCAGCCCCAGCATTTT.